This passage covers 26 T cell receptor beta chains from one sample sequenced in a study of T-cell reconstitution after alpha-beta-depleted transplantation in children. Unique molecular identifiers featured in how the TCRbeta library was prepared. TCRdb fed the PCR reads into MiXCR, producing one record per CDR3 protein. This table has approximately 200,000 distinct CDR3 sequences, about 14% appearing once. The sequencing here drew on PBMCs from the stem cell graft donor, taken from the stem cell graft. The receptors stem from a human donor who donated a stem cell graft to a child with acute lymphoblastic leukemia.

This clonotype has a count of ten or more. The chain combines TRBV18 with TRBJ1-1, with D possibly TRBD1 on 5 matching bases. This CDR3 has 13 residues. V lost 2 bases and J lost 2, with 6 bases in between. Germline CDR1 and CDR2: KGHSH and LQKENI. CDR3 bases: TGTGCCAGCTCACCATGGGGCAACACTGAAGCTTTCTTT. It encodes CASSPWGNTEAFF.

The chain couples TRBV19 to TRBJ1-4; TRBD1 aligns across 9 bases. Germline V gives CDR1 LNHDA, CDR2 SQIVND (reference sequence). CDR3 length: 17 residues. Trimming took 5 bases from V and 4 from J; bases not matched to a gene: 11. CDR3 DNA sequence: TGTGCCAGTAGTCCGAACTACCGGACAGGGGATAATGAAAAACTGTTTTTT. This sequence encodes CASSPNYRTGDNEKLFF.

This clonotype was detected ten times or more. The rearrangement links TRBV5-1 to TRBJ2-3, with D perhaps TRBD2 (5 bases). The CDR3 sequence is 15 residues long. V was shortened by 3 bases and J by 5 bases, with 16 bases between the two germline ends. Germline V CDR1 and CDR2: SGHRS, YFSETQ. CDR3 amino acids: CASSSTTFRGDTQYF. Written as DNA, the CDR3 is TGCGCCAGCAGCTCGACTACCTTCCGGGGAGATACGCAGTATTTT. Full variable domain (outside the CDR3, taken from reference TRBV5-1 and TRBJ2-3): KAGVTQTPRYLIKTRGQQVTLSCSPISGHRSVSWYQQTPGQGLQFLFEYFSETQRNKGNFPGRFSGRQFSNSRSEMNVSTLELGDSALYLCASSSTTFRGDTQYFGPGTRLTVL.

The chain recombines TRBV3-1 with TRBJ2-2; 10 nucleotides agree with TRBD1. The CDR3 length is 18 residues. Per germline, CDR1 LGHDT and CDR2 YNNKEL (reference sequence). V dropped 1 base and J dropped 5; count of bases not matched to a gene: 10. This CDR3 is CASSQGPDRGQSTGELFF. The CDR3 DNA reads TGTGCCAGCAGCCAAGGGCCTGACAGGGGGCAGAGTACCGGGGAGCTGTTTTTT.

This clonotype was detected only a few times. The chain carries TRBV6-1 and TRBJ2-3; D might be TRBD1 or TRBD2, each matching 7 bases. Germline lookup yields CDR1 MNHNS and CDR2 SASEGT. The V and J ends lost 6 bases and 6 bases respectively, with 13 bases between them. The length of the CDR3 is 13 residues. CDR3 coding DNA: TGTGCCAGCAGCTCAGGGGGGGTGGATACGCAGTATTTT. Its translation: CASSSGGVDTQYF.

The chain is built from TRBV6-2 or TRBV6-3 and TRBJ2-7, with D tentatively TRBD2 (5 bases). Trimming cost V 0 bases and J 11 bases, with 11 bases left between them. Germline V lookup: CDR1 MNHEY, CDR2 SVGEGT. CDR3 size: 12 residues. The CDR3 sequence is CASSYSTNSEYF. The CDR3 DNA reads TGTGCCAGCAGTTACTCGACTAACTCGGAGTACTTC.

Ten or more counts support this clonotype. The chain combines TRBV7-9 with TRBJ2-6, with 8 positions matching TRBD1. The CDR3 consists of 17 residues. With V trimmed by 0 bases and J by 4 bases, 5 bases remained unmatched. Germline CDR1 and CDR2: SEHNR and FQNEAQ (reference sequence). The DNA of the CDR3 is TGTGCCAGCAGCTTAGCCTCAGGGGGCACGGGGGCCAACGTCCTGACTTTC. Its protein product is CASSLASGGTGANVLTF.

This clonotype has a count of ten or more. The V gene is TRBV7-2, the J gene TRBJ1-4, with 7 positions matching TRBD1. This CDR3 is built from 15 residues. After removal of 2 bases from V and 7 bases from J, the junction contained 7 bases not matched to a gene. Germline V gives CDR1 SGHTA, CDR2 FQGNSA. The CDR3 sequence is CASSLSEGAFEKLFF. DNA for the CDR3: TGTGCCAGCAGCTTATCCGAGGGGGCATTTGAAAAACTGTTTTTT.

The table lists this clonotype with many counts. The rearrangement uses TRBV2 and TRBJ2-5, with D perhaps matching TRBD2 (5 bases). Looked up from germline, CDR1 is SNHLY and CDR2 is FYNNEI. The CDR3 covers 15 residues. Trimming cost V 6 bases and J 5 bases, with 19 bases left between them. Here the CDR3 reads CASRARGLRTETQYF. The CDR3 coding sequence is TGTGCCAGCAGGGCTAGAGGGCTCCGGACTGAGACCCAGTACTTC.

The rearrangement joins TRBV12-3 or TRBV12-4 to TRBJ2-7; D not certain. The CDR3 spans 13 residues. V lost 8 bases to trimming and J lost 9 bases, with 20 bases between them. The CDR3 coding sequence is TGTGCCAGCGGACGGGCCCCCCAAGTCGTGCAGTACTTC. Amino acids: CASGRAPQVVQYF.

At least ten counts were recorded for this clonotype. This chain connects TRBV28 to TRBJ2-5; D is possibly TRBD2 (6 bases). The CDR3 sequence is 15 residues long. V lost 5 bases and J 2 bases, leaving 15 bases between the germline ends. The germline gives CDR1 MDHEN, CDR2 SYDVKM. This CDR3 reads CASSLPGEVQETQYF. The CDR3 DNA sequence: TGTGCCAGCAGTCTTCCCGGGGAGGTTCAAGAGACCCAGTACTTC. The full variable domain, in which reference TRBV28 and TRBJ2-5 provide the parts outside the CDR3, is DVKVTQSSRYLVKRTGEKVFLECVQDMDHENMFWYRQDPGLGLRLIYFSYDVKMKEKGDIPEGYSVSREKKERFSLILESASTNQTSMYLCASSLPGEVQETQYFGPGTRLLVL.

This clonotype was observed once. A much larger clone lies a single base off, so this may be a read error. This chain uses TRBV5-1 with TRBJ2-1; the D gene is possibly TRBD1 (5 bases). V was shortened by 4 bases and J by 11 bases, with 10 bases between the two germline ends. This CDR3 has 11 amino acids. Germline-derived CDR1 and CDR2 are SGHRS and YFSETQ. CDR3 DNA sequence: TGCGCCAGCAGCCAGGGCTATCAGCAGTTCTTC. Protein: CASSQGYQQFF.

As for this clonotype: It may be a read error: a sequence one base away is much more abundant. The chain is built from TRBV3-1 and TRBJ2-1, with D hard to call. The germline V gene encodes CDR1 LGHDT and CDR2 YNNKEL (reference sequence). This CDR3 spans 14 amino acids. The CDR3: CATSQEMHYNEQFF. The DNA for the CDR3 is TGTGCCACCAGCCAAGAAATGCACTACAATGAGCAGTTCTTC.

This clonotype was found many times. V gene TRBV6-1 combines with J gene TRBJ2-7; 7 bases line up with TRBD1. The V segment lost 6 bases and the J segment 9 bases; nucleotides outside the gene matches: 14. In germline, CDR1 is MNHNS, CDR2 SASEGT. CDR3 length: 14 amino acids. Here the CDR3 DNA reads TGTGCCAGCAGAGCAGACAGGGATTACGGTTGGCAGTACTTC. Translation gives CASRADRDYGWQYF.

The chain links TRBV20-1 to TRBJ2-1; D may be TRBD1 or TRBD2 (7 bases each). CDR1 and CDR2 (germline): DFQATT, SNEGSKA (reference sequence). This CDR3 spans 13 amino acids. The ends were cut back, 3 bases at V and 6 bases at J, with 12 bases in the middle. The CDR3 loop reads CSARWEGANEQFF. Here the CDR3 DNA reads TGCAGTGCTAGGTGGGAGGGGGCCAATGAGCAGTTCTTC.

This clonotype was seen a few times. The chain is built from TRBV12-3 or TRBV12-4 and TRBJ2-3, with a possible D match to TRBD1 (5 bases). V was clipped by 6 bases and J by 10 bases, with 26 bases between them. The CDR3 contains 16 residues. CDR3 region: CASSPPIRGESDPQYF. As DNA, the CDR3 is TGTGCCAGCAGCCCCCCTATTAGGGGTGAATCCGATCCGCAGTATTTT.

The table lists this clonotype with a count of one. This chain joins TRBV4-1 and TRBJ2-7; 7 bases map to TRBD2. Germline values: CDR1 MGHRA, CDR2 YSYEKL. V gave up 5 bases and J gave up 6 bases; unmatched junction bases: 7. This CDR3 has 13 amino acids. CDR3 in amino acids: CASSDSWGGEQYF. The DNA of the CDR3 is TGCGCCAGCAGCGACTCCTGGGGGGGCGAGCAGTACTTC.

This clonotype was recorded many times. The V gene is TRBV27, the J gene TRBJ1-1, with D perhaps matching TRBD1 (6 bases). CDR3 length equals 14 residues. Trimming shortened V by 6 bases and J by 1 base, and 12 bases separated the two germline ends. CDR1 and CDR2 from the germline V gene are MNHEY and SMNVEV (reference sequence). CDR3 DNA sequence: TGTGCCAGCAGCCCCGGGACACCGAACACTGAAGCTTTCTTT. This translates into CASSPGTPNTEAFF.

The chain joins TRBV29-1 to TRBJ2-1; 7 bases fit TRBD2. The CDR3 consists of 20 residues. Germline CDR1 and CDR2: SQVTM and ANQGSEA. Trimming took 1 base from V and 0 from J; bases not matched to a gene: 18. The DNA of the CDR3 is TGCAGCGTTGAAGTCCCACAGCCGTATCTAGCGGAGGGCTCCTACAATGAGCAGTTCTTC. It is translated as CSVEVPQPYLAEGSYNEQFF.

The chain employs TRBV28 and TRBJ1-1; D not certain. The CDR3 has 12 amino acids. V was trimmed by 6 bases and J by 5 bases, leaving 10 bases between them. Germline V CDR1 and CDR2: MDHEN, SYDVKM. CDR3 in DNA: TGTGCCAGCAGCCTCAGAACGACTGAAGCTTTCTTT. It codes for CASSLRTTEAFF.

Many counts were recorded for this clonotype. V gene TRBV12-3 or TRBV12-4 combines with J gene TRBJ2-5; D is unclear. The CDR3 spans 13 residues. Trimming removed 8 bases at V and 5 bases at J, with 15 bases between. The CDR3 is CASGPLDGETQYF. DNA of the CDR3: TGTGCCAGCGGGCCCCTTGATGGGGAGACCCAGTACTTC.

This clonotype occurred many times. The rearrangement uses TRBV6-2 or TRBV6-3 and TRBJ2-1; 8 positions agree with TRBD2. V lost 4 bases, J lost 8 bases, and 10 bases stayed unmatched. CDR3 length: 15 residues. CDR1 and CDR2 (germline): MNHEY, SVGEGT. Here the CDR3 reads CASSSGTRFGDEQFF. CDR3 DNA: TGTGCCAGCAGTTCCGGGACTAGATTCGGGGATGAGCAGTTCTTC.

As to this clonotype: A read error may explain this, as a much larger clone is one base away. The CDR3 protein is CASSLKNNEQFF. CDR3 nucleotides: TGTGCCAGCAGCTTGAAAAACAATGAGCAGTTCTTC. The chain employs TRBV11-3 and TRBJ2-1; no reliable D call. This CDR3 has 12 amino acids. V gave up 3 bases and J gave up 5 bases, with 5 bases separating them. Germline values: CDR1 SGHNT, CDR2 YENEEA. Variable domain in full (rest from reference TRBV11-3 and TRBJ2-1): EAGVVQSPRYKIIEKKQPVAFWCNPISGHNTLYWYLQNLGQGPELLIRYENEEAVDDSQLPKDRFSAERLKGVDSTLKIQPAELGDSAVYLCASSLKNNEQFFGPGTRLTVL.

This clonotype was counted at least ten times. The rearrangement links TRBV4-2 to TRBJ2-7, with a tentative D call TRBD2 (6 bases). Trimming cost V 3 bases and J 2 bases, with 17 bases left between them. The CDR3 sequence is 16 residues long. CDR1 is LGHNA, CDR2 YNFKEQ, per germline. The CDR3 region has the DNA TGTGCCAGCAGCCAGACCAAGCGGGCCCTCACCTACGAGCAGTACTTC. Protein: CASSQTKRALTYEQYF.

This clonotype was seen repeatedly, ten times or more. V is TRBV5-1 and J is TRBJ2-1, with D uncertain. The CDR3 totals 13 residues. Germline loops: CDR1 SGHRS, CDR2 YFSETQ. The V gene lost 2 bases and the J gene lost 5 bases, with 8 bases spanning the gap. CDR3 sequence reads: CASSFTLNNEQFF. CDR3 coding DNA: TGCGCCAGCAGCTTTACACTGAACAATGAGCAGTTCTTC. Complete variable domain (other parts from reference TRBV5-1 and TRBJ2-1): KAGVTQTPRYLIKTRGQQVTLSCSPISGHRSVSWYQQTPGQGLQFLFEYFSETQRNKGNFPGRFSGRQFSNSRSEMNVSTLELGDSALYLCASSFTLNNEQFFGPGTRLTVL.

This clonotype has at least ten counts. This rearrangement joins TRBV5-1 to TRBJ2-5; D not certain. The CDR3 length is 14 residues. The germline CDR1 and CDR2 sequences are SGHRS and YFSETQ. Trimming took off 0 bases at V and 2 bases at J, with 8 bases between the two ends. This CDR3 reads CASSLAGPQETQYF. As DNA, the CDR3 is TGCGCCAGCAGCTTGGCCGGACCTCAAGAGACCCAGTACTTC. Combining the CDR3 with reference TRBV5-1 and TRBJ2-5 gives the whole variable domain KAGVTQTPRYLIKTRGQQVTLSCSPISGHRSVSWYQQTPGQGLQFLFEYFSETQRNKGNFPGRFSGRQFSNSRSEMNVSTLELGDSALYLCASSLAGPQETQYFGPGTRLLVL.